This TCR beta chain was retrieved from a study of identical twins. With no exceptions, donors were healthy Caucasians. V lost 3 bases, J lost 4 bases, and 4 bases stayed unmatched. CDR3 size: 16 residues. The germline V gene encodes CDR1 SGHTA and CDR2 FQGTGA. Unique molecular identifiers were present on the cDNA, which also gained a universal primer site by template switching. One entry per CDR3 protein results from TCRdb running MiXCR on the 5' RACE reads. The sample shows 450,000 to 600,000 distinct CDR3 sequences, approximately 20% of them seen only once. These data were likewise used in another study, on yellow fever vaccine responses in identical twins.

The source is a woman in her late teens or twenties in good health. This chain joins TRBV7-3 and TRBJ2-1; TRBD2 matches at 12 bases. The sample was CD4+ T cells sorted from blood. The CDR3 coding sequence is TGTGCCAGCAGCTTGTCCGGGACTAGCGGGTACAATGAGCAGTTCTTC. It specifies CASSLSGTSGYNEQFF.